One sample yielded the 27 T cell receptor beta chains listed below, sequenced in a study of identical twins. From the 5' RACE reads, TCRdb called clonotypes with MiXCR, one entry per CDR3 protein. The sample lists approximately 690,000 distinct CDR3 sequences, roughly 6% seen once, with 1.5% to 2% in the top ten. The sequenced sample was naive T cells sorted from blood. The receptors stem from a man between 18 and 29 years old in good health.

This clonotype was observed at least ten times. V and J are TRBV4-1 and TRBJ2-3; D unresolved. The CDR3 has 14 amino acids. Germline V CDR1 and CDR2: MGHRA, YSYEKL. The V end was cut by 5 bases, the J end by 2 bases, with 11 bases between. This CDR3 reads CASSSASSTDTQYF. The CDR3 DNA sequence: TGCGCCAGCAGCTCGGCTAGTTCCACAGATACGCAGTATTTT.

This clonotype was counted at least ten times. This chain connects TRBV12-3 or TRBV12-4 to TRBJ1-2; D is ambiguous. The CDR3 length is 11 residues. Trimming stripped 3 bases from V and 8 bases from J, with 7 bases between. CDR3 in DNA: TGTGCCAGCAGTTTCGGTTCGGGCTACACCTTC. Translation gives CASSFGSGYTF.

This clonotype was counted ten times or more. CDR3 in amino acids: CASIGRNSDTQYF. CDR3 in DNA: TGTGCCAGCATTGGGCGGAATTCGGATACGCAGTATTTT. This chain uses TRBV7-2 with TRBJ2-3; D is unclear. CDR3 length: 13 residues. V was cut by 7 bases and J by 6 bases, with 14 bases left in between. Germline CDR1 is SGHTA and CDR2 is FQGNSA.

The chain couples TRBV20-1 to TRBJ2-5; D is perhaps TRBD2 (5 bases). Trimming took off 0 bases at V and 2 bases at J, with 13 bases between the two ends. Germline CDR1 reads DFQATT; CDR2 reads SNEGSKA (reference sequence). The CDR3 has 15 residues. In DNA form, the CDR3 reads TGCAGTGCTAGAGATGAGAGGACTTATCAAGAGACCCAGTACTTC. Its protein product is CSARDERTYQETQYF.

This clonotype was detected ten times or more. The chain employs TRBV18 and TRBJ2-1, with 7 nucleotides matching TRBD2. After removal of 0 bases from V and 4 bases from J, the junction contained 9 bases not matched to a gene. Germline lookup yields CDR1 KGHSH and CDR2 LQKENI. The CDR3 runs to 17 residues. The DNA of the CDR3 is TGTGCCAGCTCACCACCCTCGGCGCTAGCGGCTTACAATGAGCAGTTCTTC. Translated: CASSPPSALAAYNEQFF. The variable domain in full, completed from reference TRBV18 and TRBJ2-1, reads NAGVMQNPRHLVRRRGQEARLRCSPMKGHSHVYWYRQLPEEGLKFMVYLQKENIIDESGMPKERFSAEFPKEGPSILRIQQVVRGDSAAYFCASSPPSALAAYNEQFFGPGTRLTVL.

This clonotype was counted ten times or more. This chain uses TRBV20-1 with TRBJ2-5; 10 nucleotides agree with TRBD1. The CDR3 is 15 amino acids. Germline loops: CDR1 DFQATT, CDR2 SNEGSKA (reference sequence). Unmatched junction bases numbered 10, after V lost 6 bases and J lost 3 bases. In DNA form, the CDR3 reads TGCAGTGCGACGCCAGGGACAGGGGATAAAGAGACCCAGTACTTC. Amino acid sequence: CSATPGTGDKETQYF.

This clonotype was counted at least ten times. CDR3 in DNA: TGCAGCGTGAGGGGCGACAGCCGCTCCTACAATGAGCAGTTCTTC. It translates to CSVRGDSRSYNEQFF. The chain joins TRBV29-1 to TRBJ2-1; D possibly matches TRBD1 or TRBD2 (5 bases each). Germline CDR1 reads SQVTM; CDR2 reads ANQGSEA. Trimming left V 6 bases short and J 0 bases short, with 15 bases between. This CDR3 is built from 15 residues.

This clonotype has just a few counts. This sequence joins TRBV6-5 and TRBJ1-5; D gene unclear. V lost 0 bases and J 2 bases, leaving 17 bases between the germline ends. Looked up from germline, CDR1 is MNHEY and CDR2 is SVGAGI. This CDR3 contains 18 residues. CDR3 nucleotide sequence: TGTGCCAGCAGTTACTCTACCGGGAGACACGGGGGCAATCAGCCCCAGCATTTT. Encoded protein: CASSYSTGRHGGNQPQHF.

In this sample, this clonotype turned up a few times. The chain joins TRBV24-1 to TRBJ2-2, with TRBD1 matching over 10 bases. From germline, CDR1 is KGHDR and CDR2 SFDVKD. J gave up 7 bases and V 2 bases, and 21 bases lay outside the gene matches. The CDR3 loop spans 21 amino acids. This chain's CDR3 is CATSDWAGTGENPPHFGELFF. CDR3 nucleotides: TGTGCCACCAGTGATTGGGCCGGGACAGGGGAAAATCCTCCACATTTCGGGGAGCTGTTTTTT.

This clonotype was seen repeatedly, ten times or more. V usage is TRBV5-1 and J usage is TRBJ1-1; the D is unclear. This CDR3 spans 14 amino acids. Deletions cut 4 bases from V and 7 bases from J, with 17 bases between. Looked up from germline, CDR1 is SGHRS and CDR2 is YFSETQ. This chain's CDR3 is CASSPEGGGIEAFF. The CDR3 DNA reads TGCGCCAGCAGCCCTGAGGGCGGAGGTATTGAAGCTTTCTTT.

This clonotype was recorded at least ten times. The V call is TRBV5-6, the J call TRBJ2-7; the D is unclear. Per germline, CDR1 SGHDT and CDR2 YYEEEE. V shed 0 bases and J shed 2 bases, with 12 bases lying between them. The CDR3 spans 15 residues. The CDR3 protein is CASSLVGDDTYEQYF. The CDR3 region has the DNA TGTGCCAGCAGCTTGGTCGGTGATGATACCTACGAGCAGTACTTC. Combining the CDR3 with reference TRBV5-6 and TRBJ2-7 gives the whole variable domain DAGVTQSPTHLIKTRGQQVTLRCSPKSGHDTVSWYQQALGQGPQFIFQYYEEEERQRGNFPDRFSGHQFPNYSSELNVNALLLGDSALYLCASSLVGDDTYEQYFGPGTRLTVT.

This clonotype has more than one count but fewer than ten. V and J are TRBV12-3 or TRBV12-4 and TRBJ2-1, with 7 nucleotides matching TRBD2. Trimming at V came to 5 bases and at J to 7 bases, leaving 5 bases not matched to a gene. The CDR3 contains 13 residues. CDR3 amino acids: CASSRLALNEQFF. The CDR3 DNA is TGTGCCAGCAGTCGACTAGCCCTGAATGAGCAGTTCTTC.

The genes are TRBV28 and TRBJ2-7; 7 nucleotides line up with TRBD1. Germline CDR1 MDHEN, CDR2 SYDVKM. The CDR3 sequence is 14 residues long. Trimming at V came to 3 bases and at J to 0 bases, leaving 2 bases not matched to a gene. CDR3 DNA sequence: TGTGCCAGCAGTTTCGGGACAGTCTCCTACGAGCAGTACTTC. It codes for CASSFGTVSYEQYF.

This clonotype appeared many times. The chain links TRBV5-5 to TRBJ2-1; D might be TRBD2 (5 bases). The CDR3 contains 16 residues. Germline V CDR1 and CDR2: SGHKS, YYEKEE (reference sequence). V was trimmed by 1 base and J by 2 bases, leaving 13 bases between them. DNA for the CDR3: TGTGCCAGCAGCTTGTTGGTGGGAGTAACCTACAATGAGCAGTTCTTC. Translating it yields CASSLLVGVTYNEQFF. The full variable domain, rest sourced from reference TRBV5-5 and TRBJ2-1, is DAGVTQSPTHLIKTRGQQVTLRCSPISGHKSVSWYQQVLGQGPQFIFQYYEKEERGRGNFPDRFSARQFPNYSSELNVNALLLGDSALYLCASSLLVGVTYNEQFFGPGTRLTVL.

This clonotype was picked up many times. The chain is built from TRBV20-1 and TRBJ2-5; weak D call: TRBD2 (6 bases). The CDR3 is made up of 13 amino acids. Germline V CDR1 and CDR2: DFQATT, SNEGSKA (reference sequence). V shed 5 bases and J shed 1 base, with 11 bases lying between them. The CDR3 bases are TGCAGTGCTCCCGGACTAACCCAAGAGACCCAGTACTTC. Protein product: CSAPGLTQETQYF.

This clonotype was detected a few times. The chain combines TRBV18 with TRBJ2-7; 10 nucleotides line up with TRBD1. Trimming cost V 3 bases and J 6 bases; bases outside gene matches: 5. Germline V gene data show CDR1 as KGHSH and CDR2 as LQKENI. The CDR3 has 14 residues. CDR3 sequence: CASSPPGQGFEQYV. CDR3 DNA sequence: TGTGCCAGCTCACCTCCGGGACAGGGGTTCGAGCAGTACGTC.

The chain is built from TRBV5-1 and TRBJ2-7; D is perhaps TRBD2 (5 bases). The CDR3 length is 13 residues. The germline V gene has CDR1 SGHRS and CDR2 YFSETQ. V lost 4 bases and J lost 5, with 13 bases in between. The CDR3 DNA reads TGCGCCAGCAGCCTACGGTCCGGGGACGAGCAGTACTTC. Its protein is CASSLRSGDEQYF.

This clonotype was counted only a few times. The rearrangement uses TRBV20-1 and TRBJ2-1, with 11 bases fitting TRBD2. The J segment lost 8 bases and the V segment lost 3 bases, leaving 6 bases of the junction unmatched. Germline loops: CDR1 DFQATT, CDR2 SNEGSKA (reference sequence). The CDR3 has 14 residues. In DNA, the CDR3 is TGCAGTGCTAGTAGCGGGAGGGCCTCCGATGAGCAGTTCTTC. It encodes CSASSGRASDEQFF.

This clonotype showed up many times. The chain combines TRBV20-1 with TRBJ2-1; the match to TRBD1 covers 10 bases. This CDR3 region has 15 residues. Germline V gene sequence: CDR1 DFQATT, CDR2 SNEGSKA (reference sequence). V shed 3 bases, J shed 7 bases, and the junction held 9 bases outside the gene matches. The CDR3 is CSARAGTGEGNEQFF. CDR3 bases: TGCAGTGCTAGGGCCGGGACAGGGGAGGGTAATGAGCAGTTCTTC.

In this sample, this clonotype turned up many times. The chain links TRBV20-1 to TRBJ2-3; 12 positions agree with TRBD2. CDR1 is DFQATT, CDR2 SNEGSKA, per germline (reference sequence). V shed 1 base, J shed 3 bases, and the junction held 11 bases outside the gene matches. CDR3 length: 18 residues. CDR3 sequence reads: CSARGLAGERVQTDTQYF. As DNA, the CDR3 is TGCAGTGCTAGAGGACTAGCGGGAGAGAGGGTTCAAACAGATACGCAGTATTTT.

This clonotype was seen more than once but under ten times. This chain joins TRBV3-1 and TRBJ1-4; D gene ambiguous. The CDR3 spans 18 residues. Trimming pared 3 bases from V and 0 bases from J, leaving 17 bases between. In germline, CDR1 is LGHDT, CDR2 YNNKEL (reference sequence). CDR3 sequence (DNA): TGTGCCAGCAGCCAGGGCTGGGGAGGCGCTGCAACTAATGAAAAACTGTTTTTT. Its protein is CASSQGWGGAATNEKLFF.

This clonotype was seen a few times. The rearrangement uses TRBV30 and TRBJ2-4; a weak D match, TRBD1 (5 bases). The CDR3 contains 13 residues. Per the germline V gene, CDR1 is GTSNPN and CDR2 is SVGIG (reference sequence). Trimming cost V 4 bases and J 0 bases, with 7 bases left between them. DNA of the CDR3: TGTGCCTGGACAGGGTTAGCCAAAAACATTCAGTACTTC. It yields the protein CAWTGLAKNIQYF.

This clonotype showed up many times. The chain is built from TRBV20-1 and TRBJ2-7; maybe TRBD1 (5 bases). With 6 bases removed from V and 3 bases from J, the gap between germline ends came to 15 bases. Germline CDR1 reads DFQATT; CDR2 reads SNEGSKA (reference sequence). There are 13 residues in the CDR3. CDR3 in DNA: TGCAGTGCGGGCCCCGACAGTGACTACGAGCAGTACTTC. Translation gives CSAGPDSDYEQYF.

This sequence joins TRBV12-5 and TRBJ2-1, with 12 positions matching TRBD2. The CDR3 runs 18 residues. Germline CDR1 reads LGHNT; CDR2 reads FRNRAP. V was clipped by 6 bases and J by 0 bases; unmatched bases: 9. DNA for the CDR3: TGTGCTAGTGGGGGGACTAGCGGGTCCTTTAGCTCCTACAATGAGCAGTTCTTC. This translates into CASGGTSGSFSSYNEQFF.

There are a few counts of this clonotype. The V and J genes are TRBV5-6 and TRBJ2-2; tentative D call: TRBD2 (5 bases). Trimming took off 8 bases at V and 1 base at J, with 12 bases between the two ends. Looked up from germline, CDR1 is SGHDT and CDR2 is YYEEEE. The CDR3 loop spans 14 amino acids. The CDR3 reads CASKSSGNTGELFF. The CDR3 DNA reads as TGTGCCAGTAAATCCAGCGGGAACACCGGGGAGCTGTTTTTT.

This clonotype has more than one count but fewer than ten. The chain recombines TRBV7-6 with TRBJ1-1; D ambiguous. The germline CDR1 and CDR2 sequences are SGHVS and FNYEAQ. V dropped 0 bases and J dropped 5 bases, with 10 bases sitting between them. The CDR3 contains 14 residues. This CDR3 reads CASSLAPGRTEAFF. For the CDR3, the DNA is TGTGCCAGCAGCTTAGCGCCGGGAAGGACTGAAGCTTTCTTT. The full variable domain, its missing parts supplied by reference TRBV7-6 and TRBJ1-1, is GAGVSQSPRYKVTKRGQDVALRCDPISGHVSLYWYRQALGQGPEFLTYFNYEAQQDKSGLPNDRFSAERPEGSISTLTIQRTEQRDSAMYRCASSLAPGRTEAFFGQGTRLTVV.

This clonotype was seen repeatedly, ten times or more. This chain connects TRBV27 to TRBJ2-3, with D possibly being TRBD2 (5 bases). This CDR3 has 16 amino acids. Germline CDR1 MNHEY, CDR2 SMNVEV (reference sequence). V lost 6 bases and J lost 5, with 21 bases in between. CDR3 in amino acids: CASSSPARRARDTQYF. CDR3 in DNA: TGTGCCAGCAGCTCCCCCGCAAGGCGGGCCCGAGATACGCAGTATTTT.